A selection of T cell receptor beta chains follows, all from one sample in a study of PD-1 blockade in mismatch repair-deficient tumors. The repertoire was sequenced with immunoSEQ multiplex PCR; TCRdb's copy has only in-frame clones and lacks some. This table has 15,000 or so clones, 70% to 85% appearing once. This sample comprised PBMCs, obtained approximately 14 weeks after starting pembrolizumab. The receptor source for this set is an adult with mismatch repair-deficient cancer. Both conserved end residues are part of each CDR3. The order of the fields is V gene, clone size, D gene, J gene, CDR3 protein, CDR3 DNA. The D gene is left open where the match is weak. A row's size may be missing; if present it is once, few, many or a size class.

TRBV28	.	TRBD1	TRBJ2-7	CASSSGQSPNEQYF	TGTGCCAGCAGTTCGGGACAGTCCCCGAACGAGCAGTACTTC
TRBV19	.	TRBD1	TRBJ1-5	CASTIPTGGGQPQHF	TGTGCCAGCACGATCCCCACAGGGGGGGGTCAGCCCCAGCATTTT
TRBV30	.	TRBD1	TRBJ2-7	CAWSVPRQGIYEQYF	TGTGCCTGGAGTGTCCCCCGACAGGGTATCTACGAGCAGTACTTC
TRBV14	once	TRBD1	TRBJ1-2	CASSQTGVFHGYTF	TGTGCCAGCAGCCAAACAGGGGTGTTTCATGGCTACACCTTC
TRBV9	.	.	TRBJ2-1	CASSATGRGQFF	TGTGCCAGCAGCGCAACCGGTAGGGGGCAGTTCTTC
TRBV5-4	.	TRBD1	TRBJ1-2	CASSSQQGANYGYTF	TGTGCCAGCAGCTCCCAACAGGGGGCTAACTATGGCTACACCTTC
TRBV7-8	.	.	TRBJ2-3	CASSPEIADTQYF	TGTGCCAGCAGCCCGGAAATAGCGGATACGCAGTATTTT
TRBV28	.	.	TRBJ1-1	CASSLWDRNTEAFF	TGTGCCAGCAGTTTATGGGACAGGAACACTGAAGCTTTCTTT
TRBV6-1	once	.	TRBJ1-1	CASSARTAMNTEAFF	TGTGCCAGCAGTGCCAGGACAGCCATGAACACTGAAGCTTTCTTT
TRBV28	.	TRBD1	TRBJ1-1	CASSFKTGVPEAFF	TGTGCCAGCAGTTTTAAGACAGGGGTCCCTGAAGCTTTCTTT
TRBV13	.	TRBD2	TRBJ2-1	CASSQIAGAVSGEQFF	TGTGCCAGCAGTCAGATAGCGGGAGCCGTCTCGGGGGAGCAGTTCTTC
TRBV28	.	.	TRBJ2-2	CASSNTGKGIGELFF	TGTGCCAGCAGTAATACAGGGAAAGGAATCGGGGAGCTGTTTTTT
TRBV30	.	.	TRBJ2-2	CAWSVHRTTGELFF	TGTGCCTGGAGTGTACACAGAACCACCGGGGAGCTGTTTTTT
TRBV19	.	TRBD1	TRBJ1-3	CATKTEGQLSGNTIYF	TGTGCCACTAAAACCGAGGGACAGCTATCTGGAAACACCATATATTTT
TRBV27	few	TRBD1	TRBJ2-7	CASSSQGARRSYEQYF	TGTGCCAGCAGTTCACAGGGGGCACGTCGCTCCTACGAGCAGTACTTC
TRBV7-3	.	.	TRBJ1-1	CASSLDPQGMSGEAFF	TGTGCCAGCAGCTTAGACCCGCAGGGTATGTCGGGTGAAGCTTTCTTT
TRBV5-4	.	.	TRBJ2-2	CASSLAGLRTGELFF	TGTGCCAGCAGCTTGGCTGGCTTACGCACCGGGGAGCTGTTTTTT
TRBV7-6	.	.	TRBJ2-5	CASSLEGVWDQETQYF	TGTGCCAGCAGCTTAGAAGGGGTTTGGGACCAAGAGACCCAGTACTTC
TRBV5-1	.	.	TRBJ1-1	CASSLESQATTEAFF	TGCGCCAGCAGCTTGGAATCTCAGGCTACCACTGAAGCTTTCTTT
TRBV11-1	.	.	TRBJ2-1	CASALRGGDNEQFF	TGTGCCAGCGCCCTTAGGGGAGGTGACAATGAGCAGTTCTTC
TRBV5-6	once	TRBD2	TRBJ2-5	CASSLVGGGRETQYF	TGTGCCAGCAGCTTGGTCGGGGGAGGGCGGGAGACCCAGTACTTC
TRBV7-7	few	.	TRBJ2-5	CASSWRSQETQYF	TGTGCCAGCAGCTGGCGGTCCCAAGAGACCCAGTACTTC
TRBV5-1	.	TRBD1	TRBJ2-3	CASSFRDRGDTQYF	TGCGCCAGCAGCTTCCGGGACAGGGGAGATACGCAGTATTTT
TRBV4-1	.	.	TRBJ2-1	CASSQGILARGADEQFF	TGCGCCAGCAGCCAAGGCATACTAGCGAGGGGGGCGGATGAGCAGTTCTTC
TRBV5-6	.	TRBD2	TRBJ2-7	CASSGLAGVYEQYF	TGTGCCAGCAGTGGACTAGCGGGAGTCTACGAGCAGTACTTC
TRBV29-1	.	TRBD1	TRBJ2-1	CSVVRTGSYEQFF	TGCAGCGTTGTCAGGACAGGGTCATATGAGCAGTTCTTC
TRBV19	.	TRBD1	TRBJ1-5	CASAPRDRGGNQPQHF	TGTGCCAGTGCCCCCCGGGACAGGGGAGGCAATCAGCCCCAGCATTTT
TRBV5-6	.	TRBD1	TRBJ1-5	CASRKFRTGPDNQPQHF	TGTGCCAGCAGGAAATTTCGGACAGGACCCGACAATCAGCCCCAGCATTTT
TRBV5-1	few	TRBD1	TRBJ1-6	CASSLGQGENSPLHF	TGCGCCAGCAGCTTGGGGCAGGGGGAGAATTCACCCCTCCACTTT
TRBV19	.	TRBD2	TRBJ2-3	CASSKREGDTQYF	TGTGCCAGTAGTAAGCGGGAAGGGGATACGCAGTATTTT
TRBV5-1	once	.	TRBJ1-1	CASSLQENTEAFF	TGCGCCAGCAGCCTACAGGAGAACACTGAAGCTTTCTTT
TRBV19	.	TRBD1	TRBJ1-5	CASSRTGGVNF	TGTGCCAGTAGCAGGACAGGGGGCGTAAATTTT
TRBV28	.	.	TRBJ2-2	CASRLGGSTGELFF	TGTGCCAGCAGGCTTGGGGGGTCCACCGGGGAGCTGTTTTTT
TRBV5-1	once	.	TRBJ2-5	CASSVGTAQETQYF	TGCGCCAGCAGCGTAGGGACTGCGCAAGAGACCCAGTACTTC
TRBV5-4	.	TRBD2	TRBJ2-1	CASSLGGSGDEQFF	TGTGCCAGCAGCTTGGGTGGGAGCGGGGATGAGCAGTTCTTC
TRBV18	.	.	TRBJ2-7	CASSPPSQYYEQYF	TGTGCCAGCTCACCACCGAGTCAATACTACGAGCAGTACTTC
TRBV30	.	.	TRBJ2-7	CAWSVNSGFNEQYF	TGTGCCTGGAGTGTAAACTCGGGGTTCAACGAGCAGTACTTC
TRBV6-5	.	.	TRBJ2-6	CASSYGGANVLTF	TGTGCCAGCAGTTACGGCGGGGCCAACGTCCTGACTTTC
TRBV11-3	.	TRBD2	TRBJ2-3	CASSTGTSSDTQYF	TGTGCCAGCAGCACCGGGACTAGCTCAGATACGCAGTATTTT
TRBV7-9	.	.	TRBJ2-7	CASSPRSFYEQYF	TGTGCCAGCAGCCCCCGGTCTTTCTACGAGCAGTACTTC
TRBV7-2	.	.	TRBJ1-1	CASSLEATLAEAFF	TGTGCCAGCAGCTTAGAGGCGACACTTGCTGAAGCTTTCTTT
TRBV5-1	.	.	TRBJ2-7	CASSQTAPYEQYF	TGCGCCAGCAGTCAGACAGCGCCCTACGAGCAGTACTTC
TRBV9	.	TRBD1	TRBJ1-6	CASSSRQGGNSPLHF	TGTGCCAGCAGCTCCCGACAGGGCGGGAATTCACCCCTCCACTTT
TRBV6-5	.	.	TRBJ1-1	CASSYGSGGGTEAFF	TGTGCCAGCAGTTACGGGAGCGGGGGAGGGACCGAAGCTTTCTTT